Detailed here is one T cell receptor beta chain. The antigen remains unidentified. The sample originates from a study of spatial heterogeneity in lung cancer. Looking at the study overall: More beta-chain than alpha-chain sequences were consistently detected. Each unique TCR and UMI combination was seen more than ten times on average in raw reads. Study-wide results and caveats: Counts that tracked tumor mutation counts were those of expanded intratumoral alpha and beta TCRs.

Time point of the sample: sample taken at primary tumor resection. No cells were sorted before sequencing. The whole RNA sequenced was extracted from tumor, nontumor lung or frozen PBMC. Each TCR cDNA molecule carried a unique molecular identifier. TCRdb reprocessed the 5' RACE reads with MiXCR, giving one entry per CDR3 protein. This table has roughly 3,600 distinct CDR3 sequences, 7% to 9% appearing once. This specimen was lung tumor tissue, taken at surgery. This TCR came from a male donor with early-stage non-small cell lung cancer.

The CDR3 nucleotides read TGTGCCAGCAGCCAAGCTGGTAGCCATTTTCCCACGCAGTATTTT. Protein: CASSQAGSHFPTQYF. This sequence joins TRBV3-1 and TRBJ2-3; no reliable D call. This CDR3 comprises 15 residues. Looked up from germline, CDR1 is LGHDT and CDR2 is YNNKEL (reference sequence). Trimming pared 1 base from V and 9 bases from J, leaving 17 bases between.